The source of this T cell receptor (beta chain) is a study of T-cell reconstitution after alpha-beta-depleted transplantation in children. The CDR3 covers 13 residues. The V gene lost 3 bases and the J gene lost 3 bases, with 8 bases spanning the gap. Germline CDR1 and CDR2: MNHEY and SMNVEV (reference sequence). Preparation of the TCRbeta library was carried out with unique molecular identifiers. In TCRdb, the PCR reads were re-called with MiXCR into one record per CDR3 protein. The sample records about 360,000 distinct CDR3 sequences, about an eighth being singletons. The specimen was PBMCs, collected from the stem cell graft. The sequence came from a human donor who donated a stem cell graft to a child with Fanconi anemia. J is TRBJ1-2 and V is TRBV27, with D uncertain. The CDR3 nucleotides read TGTGCCAGCAGTTTCGGCAGACACTATGGCTACACCTTC. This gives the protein CASSFGRHYGYTF.